Shown below are 5 T cell receptor beta chains from a single sample sequenced in a study of T cell responses to AZD1222 COVID-19 vaccine. Assay: immunoSEQ multiplex PCR; the TCRdb copy retains only in-frame clones and omits some. The sample consists of over 100,000 clones, 87% of them appearing once. The material was peripheral blood, obtained on day 0 of AZD1222 vaccination. All receptors derive from an adult in good health.

This clone was detected only once. This sequence joins TRBV6-2 or TRBV6-3 and TRBJ1-5, with D unresolved. This CDR3 region has 13 residues. Germline assignment: CDR1 MNHEY and CDR2 SVGEGT. The V end was cut by 6 bases, the J end by 0 bases, with 6 bases between. The CDR3 nucleotides read TGTGCCAGCAGCGGTTATAGCAATCAGCCCCAGCATTTT. Translating gives CASSGYSNQPQHF.

This chain joins TRBV9 and TRBJ2-1, with D possibly being TRBD1 (6 bases). V lost 4 bases to trimming and J lost 12 bases, with 14 bases between them. Germline V CDR1 and CDR2: SGDLS, YYNGEE. CDR3 size: 12 residues. CDR3 bases: TGTGCCAGCAGCCCATGGGGGCAGGGGCAGTTCTTC. Translation: CASSPWGQGQFF.

The rearrangement joins TRBV4-3 to TRBJ2-7; weak D call: TRBD1 (6 bases). V lost 0 bases, J lost 2 bases, and 11 bases lay in between. The V gene's germline CDR1 is LGHNA and CDR2 YSLEER. The CDR3 extends over 15 amino acids. Here the CDR3 DNA reads TGCGCCAGCAGCCAAGAAACAGGGCCTCCCTACGAGCAGTACTTC. Amino acid sequence: CASSQETGPPYEQYF.

This clone was detected once. CDR3 nucleotides: TGCGCCAGCAGTCATCTCGGAAACACCATATATTTT. It encodes CASSHLGNTIYF. The genes are TRBV23-1 and TRBJ1-3; no clear D gene. TRBV23-1 is an ORF, and what it does is uncertain. This CDR3 spans 12 amino acids. The V end was cut by 3 bases, the J end by 4 bases, with 4 bases between.

This sequence joins TRBV5-6 and TRBJ2-2; the match to TRBD1 covers 12 bases. Germline-derived CDR1 and CDR2 are SGHDT and YYEEEE. Unmatched junction bases numbered 7, after V lost 1 base and J lost 6 bases. CDR3 length: 17 amino acids. CDR3 coding DNA: TGTGCCAGCAGCTTGTCTTGGGGACAGGGGGCTTCCGGGGAGCTGTTTTTT. It specifies CASSLSWGQGASGELFF.